A single T cell receptor (beta chain) is shown here with its context. The antigen remains undetermined. These data come from a study of T cell responses to AZD1222 COVID-19 vaccine. Whole-study results and caveats: Females made up more of the donors, who were largely white British, and clonal diversity may have come out too low.

Some clones are missing from TCRdb's copy, which holds only in-frame ones; the method was immunoSEQ multiplex PCR. Among 95,000 to 150,000 clones, 92% were seen once, and the ten largest hold roughly 13%. This receptor was identified in an adult in good health. The specimen was peripheral blood, collected on day 0 of AZD1222 vaccination.

As DNA, the CDR3 is TGCGCCAGCAGCCAAGATTCGAAGGGGCTCGAGCAGTACTTC. Its protein product is CASSQDSKGLEQYF. The V call is TRBV4-1, the J call TRBJ2-7; D is perhaps TRBD1 (5 bases). V lost 0 bases and J lost 6, with 12 bases in between. CDR1 MGHRA and CDR2 YSYEKL come from the germline V gene. This CDR3 contains 14 residues.